This TCR beta chain was identified in a study of control samples from healthy donors and cancer patients. Libraries were prepared by immunoSEQ multiplex PCR; TCRdb keeps only in-frame clonotypes and omits some of them. Of approximately 130,000 clones listed, roughly 84% are singletons. This CDR3 has 16 amino acids. The chain combines TRBV21-1 with TRBJ1-5; the DNA was not used to check the table's D call, TRBD1. TRBV21-1 is a pseudogene locus. The sequence derives from a man between 40 and 49 years old in good health. The sequencing input was blood. CDR3 DNA: TGTGCCAGCAGCAAAGCGCGACAGGGGGCGAATCAGCCCCAGCATTTT. Protein sequence: CASSKARQGANQPQHF.